What follows are 29 T cell receptor beta chains derived from one specimen sequenced in a study of tumor-infiltrating lymphocytes in primary liver carcinoma. Germline DNA was also extracted, and blood RNA was taken from unsorted whole blood. The researchers produced TCR beta cDNA from about 510 ng total RNA with a constant-region primer. Employing slightly modified ARM-PCR, three nested multiplex PCR rounds were run, and these gave rise to the TCR beta libraries. Use of TRBV1-TRBV30 forward primers with a C-beta reverse primer characterized the first two PCR rounds, which lasted about 9 cycles each. MiXCR was run by TCRdb on the multiplex PCR reads, yielding one entry per CDR3 protein. The sample includes fewer than 400,000 distinct CDR3 sequences, approximately 58% of them seen just once. The sample taken for sequencing was peripheral blood. Every receptor here comes from a woman aged 25-40 years with primary liver carcinoma and hepatitis B virus infection.

The chain recombines TRBV7-9 with TRBJ1-2; a possible D gene is TRBD1 (5 bases). Germline V gene lookup returns CDR1 SEHNR and CDR2 FQNEAQ (reference sequence). V was clipped by 5 bases and J by 3 bases, with 13 bases between them. The CDR3 sequence is 14 residues long. CDR3 sequence reads: CASSARDSYYGYTF. CDR3 DNA: TGTGCCAGCAGCGCTAGAGACAGTTACTATGGCTACACCTTC.

About this clonotype itself: The junction and the germline gene differ at one end; a read error may be behind it. This chain joins TRBV6-2 or TRBV6-3 and TRBJ2-7, with a tentative D call TRBD2 (5 bases). This CDR3 is built from 13 residues. Looked up from germline, CDR1 is MNHEY and CDR2 is SVGEGT. CDR3: CVSSWVGMSEQYF. As DNA, the CDR3 is TGTGTCAGCAGTTGGGTCGGGATGAGTGAGCAGTACTTC.

In regard to this clonotype: This clone may be a read error of a much larger clone one base away. The chain carries TRBV4-2 and TRBJ2-2; D remains ambiguous. Germline lookup yields CDR1 LGHNA and CDR2 YNFKEQ. This CDR3 region has 15 residues. Trimming stripped 3 bases from V and 4 bases from J, with 12 bases between. In DNA form, the CDR3 reads TGTGCCAGCAGCCATGACCTAATACGCACCGGGGAGCTGTTTTTT. Amino acid sequence: CASSHDLIRTGELFF.

Remarks on this clonotype: This may be a read error: a much more frequent sequence differs by one nucleotide. The genes are TRBV6-1 and TRBJ2-6; 8 bases line up with TRBD1. The CDR3 extends over 16 amino acids. Germline V CDR1 and CDR2: MNHNS, SASEGT. DNA for the CDR3: TGTGCCACCAGTGCCGGGACAGGATCTGGGGCCAACGTCCTGACTTTC. It codes for CATSAGTGSGANVLTF.

Remarks on this clonotype: Sequence at one end of the junction differs from germline and may be a read error. The chain carries TRBV11-2 and TRBJ2-5; perhaps TRBD2 as D (6 bases). The CDR3 sequence is 14 residues long. From germline, CDR1 is SGHAT and CDR2 FQNNGV. Here the CDR3 DNA reads TGTGCCAACAGCTTGGAGGGCGGGACGCGGGCCCAGTACTTC. This gives the protein CANSLEGGTRAQYF.

As to this clonotype: The germline gene is not matched at one end of the junction; a read error may be the cause. This rearrangement joins TRBV11-2 to TRBJ2-1; 7 bases fit TRBD2. From germline, CDR1 is SGHAT and CDR2 FQNNGV. The CDR3 loop spans 15 amino acids. The CDR3 is CSSSLGGRHSDEQFF. In DNA form, the CDR3 reads TGTTCCAGCAGCTTAGGCGGGAGACATAGTGATGAGCAGTTCTTC.

About this clonotype: Being one base from a much bigger clone, this may be a read error. Likely a read error: the CDR3 ends without its conserved phenylalanine or tryptophan. The V call is TRBV4-1, the J call TRBJ2-3; possible D gene TRBD2, 6 bases. CDR3 length: 15 residues. CDR1 and CDR2 (germline): MGHRA, YSYEKL. V gave up 1 base and J gave up 4 bases, with 12 bases separating them. CDR3 in amino acids: CASSQVEGMADTQYS. The CDR3 nucleotides read TGCGCCAGCAGCCAAGTGGAGGGGATGGCAGATACGCAGTATTCT.

The V call is TRBV10-3, the J call TRBJ2-1; TRBD1 matches 7 bases. V lost 7 bases and J lost 8; bases outside the gene matches: 11. The CDR3 consists of 14 residues. In germline, CDR1 is ENHRY, CDR2 SYGVKD. The CDR3 is CAINDVGGIDEQFF. The DNA of the CDR3 is TGTGCCATCAATGATGTAGGGGGCATCGATGAGCAGTTCTTC.

This clonotype was detected only a few times. The rearrangement links TRBV5-6 to TRBJ2-5, with 7 bases matching TRBD2. Looked up from germline, CDR1 is SGHDT and CDR2 is YYEEEE. V trimming: 4 bases; J trimming: 1 base; junction bases outside the gene matches: 13. This CDR3 contains 17 residues. The CDR3 loop reads CASSGPSGGVAQETQYF. The DNA for the CDR3 is TGTGCCAGCAGCGGTCCATCGGGGGGAGTGGCCCAAGAGACCCAGTACTTC.

This clonotype was detected only once. This may be a read error: a much more frequent sequence differs by one nucleotide. V usage is TRBV4-1 and J usage is TRBJ2-7; a weak D match, TRBD2 (5 bases). The CDR3 length is 15 residues. Trimming took 4 bases from V and 3 from J, leaving 16 bases between them. CDR1 is MGHRA and CDR2 is YSYEKL in the germline V gene. CDR3 sequence reads: CASSLYWPGDYEQYF. As DNA, the CDR3 is TGCGCCAGCAGCCTCTATTGGCCCGGGGACTACGAGCAGTACTTC.

The chain is built from TRBV18 and TRBJ1-5, with D unresolved. The CDR3 contains 13 residues. Germline CDR1 reads KGHSH; CDR2 reads LQKENI. V lost 5 bases and J 4 bases, leaving 9 bases between the germline ends. The CDR3 DNA follows: TGTGCCAGCTCAGCTTCATCTAATCAGCCCCAGCATTTT. Residues: CASSASSNQPQHF.

The chain uses TRBV6-1 and TRBJ2-1; maybe TRBD2 (5 bases). The CDR3 spans 15 residues. Germline loops: CDR1 MNHNS, CDR2 SASEGT. Trimming removed 10 bases at V and 4 bases at J, with 20 bases between. CDR3: CANRLDLSSYNEQFF. CDR3 nucleotide sequence: TGTGCCAACAGACTGGACTTAAGCTCATACAATGAGCAGTTCTTC.

A word on this clonotype: This may arise from a read error, as a much more abundant clone is one base away. V is TRBV6-5 and J is TRBJ2-1; D not resolved. The germline gives CDR1 MNHEY, CDR2 SVGAGI. The CDR3 has 11 amino acids. The CDR3 sequence: CASLSYNEQSF. The CDR3, as DNA: TGTGCCAGCCTCTCCTACAATGAGCAGTCCTTC.

This clonotype has only a few counts. Relative to the germline gene, one junction end is altered; a read error may explain this. The chain employs TRBV4-1 and TRBJ2-3; TRBD2 agrees at 9 bases. Germline assignment: CDR1 MGHRA and CDR2 YSYEKL. CDR3 length: 12 amino acids. The CDR3, as DNA: TGCGTCAGCAGCCAAGCGGGGGGTACGCAGTATTTT. This gives the protein CVSSQAGGTQYF.

This clonotype was recorded a few times. The gene calls are TRBV5-6 and TRBJ2-7; TRBD1 is a possible D gene (5 bases). Germline-derived CDR1 and CDR2 are SGHDT and YYEEEE. The V end lost 2 bases, the J end lost 3 bases, and 15 bases lay between the germline ends. The CDR3 contains 15 residues. CDR3 residues: CASSLAPDRFYEQYF. CDR3 DNA: TGTGCCAGCAGCTTAGCCCCTGACAGATTCTACGAGCAGTACTTC.

About this clonotype itself: A junction end diverges from the germline sequence, so it may reflect a read error. The chain joins TRBV5-1 to TRBJ2-3, with a tentative D call TRBD2 (6 bases). CDR3 length equals 13 residues. Looked up from germline, CDR1 is SGHRS and CDR2 is YFSETQ. The chain's CDR3 is CASSPGEPDMQYF. Here the CDR3 DNA reads TGCGCCAGCAGCCCGGGAGAGCCGGATATGCAGTATTTT.

The V call is TRBV28, the J call TRBJ2-7; D may correspond to TRBD1 or TRBD2 (5 bases each). Trimming shortened V by 5 bases and J by 0 bases, and 17 bases separated the two germline ends. The CDR3 has 16 amino acids. Germline V gives CDR1 MDHEN, CDR2 SYDVKM. The CDR3 here is CASSTPGSRSSYEQYF. In nucleotides, the CDR3 is TGTGCCAGCAGTACGCCAGGGAGTAGGAGCTCCTACGAGCAGTACTTC.

The chain carries TRBV6-6 and TRBJ2-7; D gene uncertain. V was clipped by 6 bases and J by 3 bases, with 12 bases between them. CDR1 is MNHNY, CDR2 SVGAGI, per germline (reference sequence). The CDR3 consists of 13 residues. The CDR3 DNA is TGTGCCAGCAGCCACGACTTCCTCTACGAGCAGTACTTC. Its translation: CASSHDFLYEQYF.

Remarks on this clonotype: With a much larger clone just one base away, this may be a read error. V gene TRBV6-1 combines with J gene TRBJ2-7; D gene ambiguous. The CDR3 sequence is 12 residues long. CDR1 is MNHNS, CDR2 SASEGT, per germline. In DNA form, the CDR3 reads TGTGCCAGCAGTTTCCGACGCCAAGAGCGGTACTTC. This translates into CASSFRRQERYF.

The chain joins TRBV7-9 to TRBJ2-3; tentative D call: TRBD2 (6 bases). Trimming took 4 bases from V and 10 from J, leaving 21 bases between them. The CDR3 sequence is 15 residues long. Germline assignment: CDR1 SEHNR and CDR2 FQNEAQ (reference sequence). The CDR3 protein is CASSSYSGGEDAQYF. The CDR3 coding sequence is TGTGCCAGCAGCTCCTATAGCGGAGGGGAGGATGCGCAGTATTTT.

This clonotype was found many times. The V and J genes are TRBV11-2 and TRBJ2-1; 9 bases line up with TRBD2. Germline V lookup: CDR1 SGHAT, CDR2 FQNNGV. The V segment lost 3 bases and the J segment 2 bases; nucleotides outside the gene matches: 5. The CDR3 has 16 amino acids. The CDR3 DNA reads as TGTGCCAGCAGCTTCCTAGCGGGAACGGCCTACAATGAGCAGTTCTTC. Protein: CASSFLAGTAYNEQFF. Combining the CDR3 with reference TRBV11-2 and TRBJ2-1 gives the whole variable domain EAGVAQSPRYKIIEKRQSVAFWCNPISGHATLYWYQQILGQGPKLLIQFQNNGVVDDSQLPKDRFSAERLKGVDSTLKIQPAKLEDSAVYLCASSFLAGTAYNEQFFGPGTRLTVL.

The chain uses TRBV29-1 and TRBJ2-7, with 10 bases lining up with TRBD1. This CDR3 spans 14 amino acids. CDR1 is SQVTM, CDR2 ANQGSEA, per germline. The V and J ends lost 8 bases and 2 bases, in that order; junction bases with no gene match: 9. CDR3 DNA sequence: TGCAGCTTCGCTCGGGACAGGGGCGCCTACGAGCAGTACTTC. It encodes CSFARDRGAYEQYF.

The CDR3 nucleotides read TGTGCCAGCAAGCCCAATTCAGGGACAGGGCAGCAGACCCAGTACTTC. Protein product: CASKPNSGTGQQTQYF. V gene TRBV6-5 combines with J gene TRBJ2-5; 9 positions match TRBD1. Germline CDR1 reads MNHEY; CDR2 reads SVGAGI. Trimming took 7 bases from V and 6 from J; bases not matched to a gene: 15. The CDR3 length is 16 residues.

About this clonotype itself: This could be a read error, since a much larger clone is one nucleotide away. The chain combines TRBV6-1 with TRBJ1-1; no firm D call. The CDR3 contains 14 residues. V dropped 7 bases and J dropped 3 bases, with 15 bases sitting between them. Germline CDR1 reads MNHNS; CDR2 reads SASEGT. CDR3 residues: CASTRRTVDTEAFF. In DNA, the CDR3 is TGTGCCAGCACACGGAGAACTGTGGACACTGAAGCTTTCTTT.

A note on this clonotype: One junction end disagrees with the germline gene, perhaps due to a read error. The CDR3 here is CANSFDGINRIEQFF. In DNA, the CDR3 is TGTGCCAACAGCTTTGACGGAATAAACCGCATTGAGCAGTTCTTC. The chain recombines TRBV13 with TRBJ2-1; the D is unclear. Germline V lookup: CDR1 PRHDT, CDR2 FYEKMQ (reference sequence). The CDR3 is 15 residues long.

In its sample, this clonotype was seen many times. The chain is built from TRBV11-2 and TRBJ2-2; D might be TRBD1 (5 bases). The germline V and J ends were trimmed by 0 bases and 3 bases, with 17 bases remaining between them. Germline assignment: CDR1 SGHAT and CDR2 FQNNGV. CDR3 size: 18 residues. The CDR3 DNA sequence: TGTGCCAGCAGCTTAGATCCGTACAGGATGGGGTACACCGGGGAGCTGTTTTTT. Its protein product is CASSLDPYRMGYTGELFF.

This clonotype was detected many times. The gene calls are TRBV12-5 and TRBJ1-5, with 7 nucleotides matching TRBD1. The CDR3 has 13 residues. CDR1 and CDR2 (germline): LGHNT, FRNRAP. J gave up 7 bases and V 7 bases, and 7 bases lay outside the gene matches. CDR3 loop: CASVLGQSQPQHF. DNA of the CDR3: TGTGCTAGTGTACTGGGACAGTCCCAGCCCCAGCATTTT.

This clonotype was seen at least ten times. The CDR3 coding sequence is TGTGCCAGCAGTTTACAAGAGACCCAGTACTTC. The encoded protein is CASSLQETQYF. The chain uses TRBV12-3 or TRBV12-4 and TRBJ2-5; D ambiguous. Trimming stripped 2 bases from V and 2 bases from J, with 0 bases between. CDR3 size: 11 residues.

The chain joins TRBV4-2 to TRBJ2-7; TRBD2 agrees at 7 bases. CDR1 is LGHNA, CDR2 YNFKEQ, per germline. This CDR3 region has 18 residues. Unmatched junction bases numbered 18, after V lost 2 bases and J lost 5 bases. CDR3 nucleotides: TGTGCCAGCAGCCAATATCTGGGCGGGAGTCCGCCGGCTAACGAGCAGTACTTC. It translates to CASSQYLGGSPPANEQYF.